The next 11 T cell receptor beta chains were all read from a single sample in a study of blood T cell repertoires in COVID-19. This table comes from immunoSEQ multiplex PCR, and its TCRdb copy is limited to in-frame clones, with some not included. The table records nearly 60,000 clones, under 90% of them present only once. Sample: peripheral blood. These receptors were obtained from a man aged 40-49 years with active COVID-19.

The chain uses TRBV19 and TRBJ1-5, with 7 bases identical to TRBD1. The CDR3 runs 15 residues. The germline V gene has CDR1 LNHDA and CDR2 SQIVND (reference sequence). V shed 5 bases, J shed 3 bases, and the junction held 7 bases outside the gene matches. CDR3 sequence: CASSVGQAYNQPQHF. The CDR3, as DNA: TGTGCCAGTAGTGTAGGACAGGCTTACAATCAGCCCCAGCATTTT.

As DNA, the CDR3 is TGTGCCAGTAGTATCTCAATCCACGTCGTAAGCCATGGTCGGTATGGCTACACCTTC. This gives the protein CASSISIHVVSHGRYGYTF. The rearrangement joins TRBV19 to TRBJ1-2; D not resolved. CDR3 length: 19 residues. V lost 3 bases and J 5 bases, leaving 28 bases between the germline ends. Germline V gives CDR1 LNHDA, CDR2 SQIVND (reference sequence).

This clone was picked up a small number of times. V is TRBV6-5 and J is TRBJ1-1; 8 bases match TRBD1. CDR1 and CDR2 from the germline V gene are MNHEY and SVGAGI. This CDR3 is 14 amino acids long. Losses at the gene ends were 4 bases for V and 5 bases for J; bases not matched to a gene: 6. DNA for the CDR3: TGTGCCAGCAGTTTTGGGACAGGAGGGACTGAAGCTTTCTTT. Protein sequence: CASSFGTGGTEAFF.

This chain links TRBV7-3 with TRBJ2-5; a weak D match, TRBD1 (6 bases). The CDR3 sequence is 12 residues long. Trimming removed 5 bases from V and 7 bases from J, with 11 bases in between. The germline V gene encodes CDR1 SGHTA and CDR2 FQGTGA. The CDR3 nucleotides read TGTGCCAGCAGCCCCCAAGGGGGGACCCAGTACTTC. This codes for CASSPQGGTQYF.

The chain employs TRBV14 and TRBJ2-1; 8 nucleotides agree with TRBD2. This CDR3 spans 16 amino acids. Germline V gene data show CDR1 as SGHDN and CDR2 as FVKESK. The V segment lost 1 base and the J segment 6 bases; nucleotides outside the gene matches: 8. CDR3 loop: CASSQVTGGPGNEQFF. The CDR3, as DNA: TGTGCCAGCAGCCAAGTAACGGGAGGGCCTGGCAATGAGCAGTTCTTC. The entire variable domain, with the rest obtained from reference TRBV14 and TRBJ2-1, is as follows: EAGVTQFPSHSVIEKGQTVTLRCDPISGHDNLYWYRRVMGKEIKFLLHFVKESKQDESGMPNNRFLAERTGGTYSTLKVQPAELEDSGVYFCASSQVTGGPGNEQFFGPGTRLTVL.

In nucleotides, the CDR3 is TGCGCCAGCAGCTTACAGGGCTACCAAGAGACCCAGTACTTC. Protein sequence: CASSLQGYQETQYF. This chain uses TRBV5-1 with TRBJ2-5, with D maybe TRBD1 (6 bases). Per the germline V gene, CDR1 is SGHRS and CDR2 is YFSETQ. V gave up 2 bases and J gave up 0 bases, with 8 bases separating them. CDR3 size: 14 residues.

The chain couples TRBV4-1 to TRBJ2-2; a weak D match, TRBD1 (6 bases). Trimming shortened V by 0 bases and J by 6 bases, and 11 bases separated the two germline ends. This CDR3 spans 15 amino acids. CDR1 and CDR2 (germline): MGHRA, YSYEKL. The CDR3 is CASSQDRDISGELFF. The CDR3 nucleotides are TGCGCCAGCAGCCAAGACAGGGACATCTCCGGGGAGCTGTTTTTT.

The chain carries TRBV5-1 and TRBJ2-7, with TRBD2 matching 10 bases. This CDR3 has 16 residues. Trimming cost V 4 bases and J 2 bases; bases outside gene matches: 9. Per germline, CDR1 SGHRS and CDR2 YFSETQ. The CDR3 bases are TGCGCCAGCAGCCCTTTAGCGGGAGGCGCCCCCTACGAGCAGTACTTC. Translation gives CASSPLAGGAPYEQYF.

This chain links TRBV19 with TRBJ2-6; D remains unclear. The germline V and J ends were trimmed by 4 bases and 3 bases, with 10 bases remaining between them. This CDR3 region has 15 residues. Germline values: CDR1 LNHDA, CDR2 SQIVND (reference sequence). The CDR3 coding sequence is TGTGCCAGTAGTAAACCGACGGGTGGGGCCAACGTCCTGACTTTC. Its protein product is CASSKPTGGANVLTF.

This clone occurred once. This rearrangement joins TRBV6-5 to TRBJ2-3, with TRBD1 as a possible D gene (5 bases). The germline V gene encodes CDR1 MNHEY and CDR2 SVGAGI. Trimming pared 2 bases from V and 4 bases from J, leaving 13 bases between. The CDR3 spans 15 residues. The CDR3 coding sequence is TGTGCCAGCAGTTACGGACATCGGCTCGCAGATACGCAGTATTTT. This sequence encodes CASSYGHRLADTQYF.

In this sample, this clone turned up once. The CDR3 reads CASRMAAEAFF. CDR3 bases: TGTGCCAGCCGTATGGCGGCTGAAGCTTTCTTT. The chain couples TRBV6-5 to TRBJ1-1; D gene uncertain. Germline CDR1 MNHEY, CDR2 SVGAGI. The V end lost 8 bases, the J end lost 6 bases, and 10 bases lay between the germline ends. The CDR3 has 11 amino acids.